This T cell receptor (beta chain) came from a study of control samples from healthy donors and cancer patients. Repertoires were generated with immunoSEQ multiplex PCR, while TCRdb's copy carries only in-frame clones and drops some. The table includes tens of thousands of clones, around 84% detected once. This clone has a single count. Germline assignment: CDR1 LNHNV and CDR2 YYDKDF (reference sequence). The CDR3 contains 14 residues. With 9 bases removed from V and 5 bases from J, the gap between germline ends came to 17 bases. The specimen was PBMCs. The chain employs TRBV15 and TRBJ1-5; D gene uncertain. The source of this sequence is a man between 65 and 79 years old with lung cancer. CDR3 coding DNA: TGTGCCACGACCAGTGAACCTGTGGATCAGCCCCAGCATTTT. Amino acids: CATTSEPVDQPQHF.